The clone carrying this T cell receptor beta chain was recorded many times. Its antigen is not known. This record comes from a study of response to subunit inactivated influenza vaccine. General study points: New T cells are recruited in small numbers by each seasonal influenza vaccination, according to the authors' suggestion.

TCRdb recomputed calls from the RT-PCR reads with MiXCR, one row per CDR3 protein. The sample records hundreds of thousands of distinct CDR3 sequences, more than 9% being singletons. CDR1 and CDR2 (germline): MNHEY, SVGAGI. V gave up 0 bases and J gave up 7 bases, with 15 bases separating them. CDR3 length: 16 amino acids. The V call is TRBV6-5, the J call TRBJ1-4; a weak D match, TRBD1 (5 bases). The sequencing here drew on non-naive T cells sorted from PBMCs, taken around 15 days before vaccination. The sequence came from a man aged 45-60 years who received an inactivated influenza vaccine. DNA of the CDR3: TGTGCCAGCAGTTACTCGAGTCTGGGGGTCGGTGAAAAACTGTTTTTT. Translation: CASSYSSLGVGEKLFF.